Below are 22 T cell receptor beta chains sequenced from a single sample in a study of cytomegalovirus exposure and HLA in healthy donors. In the PCR, 60 Vbeta and 13 Jbeta primers were used. This table comes from immunoSEQ multiplex PCR, and its TCRdb copy is limited to in-frame clones, with some not included. The profile shows about 160,000 clones, 85% of them singletons. Material: PBMCs. These receptors came from a boy aged 2 to 10 in good health and CMV-seronegative.

The rearrangement joins TRBV6-1 to TRBJ2-7; no clear D. The V and J ends lost 4 bases and 3 bases respectively, with 7 bases between them. The V gene's germline CDR1 is MNHNS and CDR2 SASEGT. This CDR3 spans 12 amino acids. In DNA form, the CDR3 reads TGTGCCAGCAGTGTTGTGAACTACGAGCAGTACGTC. This gives the protein CASSVVNYEQYV.

This chain links TRBV7-9 with TRBJ2-1; TRBD1 matches 9 bases. The V and J ends lost 0 bases and 5 bases, in that order; junction bases with no gene match: 2. Germline assignment: CDR1 SEHNR and CDR2 FQNEAQ (reference sequence). The length of the CDR3 is 15 residues. CDR3 DNA sequence: TGTGCCAGCAGCTTAGCGGGACAGGGAAACAATGAGCAGTTCTTC. Translating it yields CASSLAGQGNNEQFF.

The count of this clone is one. The genes are TRBV5-1 and TRBJ2-5; TRBD1 agrees at 7 bases. Per germline, CDR1 SGHRS and CDR2 YFSETQ. This CDR3 has 14 amino acids. The V segment lost 5 bases and the J segment 1 base; nucleotides outside the gene matches: 5. The CDR3 protein is CASRARQGQETQYF. CDR3 bases: TGCGCCAGCAGAGCCAGACAGGGCCAAGAGACCCAGTACTTC.

The rearrangement uses TRBV5-6 and TRBJ2-7; 9 nucleotides line up with TRBD2. The germline CDR1 and CDR2 sequences are SGHDT and YYEEEE. The CDR3 covers 15 residues. J lost 1 base, V lost 0 bases, and 2 bases had no gene match. The CDR3 is CASSLELAGSYEQYF. CDR3 DNA: TGTGCCAGCAGCTTGGAGCTAGCGGGGTCCTACGAGCAGTACTTC.

In its sample, this clone was seen many times. The chain uses TRBV6-5 and TRBJ1-6, with 7 bases lining up with TRBD1. Germline V gene lookup returns CDR1 MNHEY and CDR2 SVGAGI. Trimming removed 10 bases from V and 5 bases from J; junction bases left unmatched: 8. This CDR3 has 14 amino acids. CDR3 in DNA: TGTGCCACCACCACCGGGACAGATAATTCACCCCTCCACTTT. Its translation: CATTTGTDNSPLHF.

The V and J genes are TRBV27 and TRBJ1-2; 12 nucleotides agree with TRBD1. From germline, CDR1 is MNHEY and CDR2 SMNVEV (reference sequence). V was pared by 6 bases and J by 7 bases, with 3 bases of the junction left unmatched. There are 13 residues in the CDR3. The CDR3 sequence: CASSGTGGFGYTF. CDR3 coding DNA: TGTGCCAGCAGCGGGACAGGGGGCTTTGGCTACACCTTC.

The chain has TRBV5-1 and TRBJ2-5; 7 bases line up with TRBD1. The CDR3 loop spans 17 amino acids. Germline loops: CDR1 SGHRS, CDR2 YFSETQ. J lost 5 bases, V lost 4 bases, and 17 bases had no gene match. The CDR3 reads CASSARTGPHLMETQYF. The CDR3 region has the DNA TGCGCCAGCAGCGCAAGGACAGGTCCCCACCTAATGGAGACCCAGTACTTC.

V and J are TRBV19 and TRBJ1-1, with 8 bases aligning to TRBD1. The V gene's germline CDR1 is LNHDA and CDR2 SQIVND (reference sequence). V lost 4 bases to trimming and J lost 1 base; unmatched junction nucleotides: 2. The length of the CDR3 is 14 residues. Written as DNA, the CDR3 is TGTGCCAGTAGTACTGGGACAGGGAACACTGAAGCTTTCTTT. Protein: CASSTGTGNTEAFF.

The chain links TRBV10-1 to TRBJ1-2; D is perhaps TRBD1 (5 bases). The CDR3 contains 12 residues. Germline V gives CDR1 WNHNN, CDR2 SYGVQD (reference sequence). V lost 4 bases and J 4 bases, leaving 7 bases between the germline ends. The CDR3 is CASSGDSYGYTF. The DNA of the CDR3 is TGCGCCAGCAGTGGGGACTCCTATGGCTACACCTTC.

The chain couples TRBV6-1 to TRBJ2-3; TRBD2 matches 7 bases. In germline, CDR1 is MNHNS, CDR2 SASEGT. V dropped 4 bases and J dropped 4; count of bases not matched to a gene: 11. CDR3 length: 16 amino acids. The DNA of the CDR3 is TGTGCCAGCAGTGCCACTACTAGCGCCTTGTCAGATACGCAGTATTTT. This translates into CASSATTSALSDTQYF.

The rearrangement joins TRBV9 to TRBJ2-3, with TRBD2 matching 10 bases. This CDR3 comprises 16 residues. After removal of 0 bases from V and 4 bases from J, the junction contained 5 bases not matched to a gene. In germline, CDR1 is SGDLS, CDR2 YYNGEE. The chain's CDR3 is CASSVEGSGRSDTQYF. DNA of the CDR3: TGTGCCAGCAGCGTAGAGGGTAGCGGGAGGTCAGATACGCAGTATTTT.

The chain has TRBV6-5 and TRBJ1-1; D possibly corresponds to TRBD1 (6 bases). This CDR3 has 14 amino acids. V lost 6 bases and J lost 1, with 12 bases in between. CDR1 and CDR2 from the germline V gene are MNHEY and SVGAGI. The CDR3 DNA reads TGTGCCAGCAGGCAAGGACAGAAGAACACTGAAGCTTTCTTT. It specifies CASRQGQKNTEAFF.

The genes are TRBV28 and TRBJ1-2; D is unresolved. This CDR3 spans 12 amino acids. The V end lost 4 bases, the J end lost 1 base, and 4 bases lay between the germline ends. Germline V gene lookup returns CDR1 MDHEN and CDR2 SYDVKM. DNA for the CDR3: TGTGCCAGCAGTTCCGGTAACTATGGCTACACCTTC. Encoded protein: CASSSGNYGYTF.

This clone was counted once. The V gene is TRBV6-5, the J gene TRBJ2-7; TRBD2 might be the D (6 bases). Germline V gene data show CDR1 as MNHEY and CDR2 as SVGAGI. V lost 4 bases, J lost 3 bases, and 19 bases lay in between. The CDR3 length is 16 residues. The CDR3 reads CASSFFRDGSGYEQYF. CDR3 coding DNA: TGTGCCAGCAGTTTTTTCAGGGACGGGAGCGGCTACGAGCAGTACTTC.

The rearrangement joins TRBV7-9 to TRBJ1-3; D gene ambiguous. The CDR3 has 13 residues. V lost 7 bases to trimming and J lost 6 bases, with 13 bases between them. Looked up from germline, CDR1 is SEHNR and CDR2 is FQNEAQ (reference sequence). CDR3 in amino acids: CASTPRSPNTIYF. The CDR3 DNA sequence: TGTGCCAGCACCCCGCGGTCTCCAAACACCATATATTTT.

The chain recombines TRBV28 with TRBJ1-2; 8 nucleotides align to TRBD1. The germline gives CDR1 MDHEN, CDR2 SYDVKM. CDR3 size: 14 residues. The junction had 3 bases not matched to a gene; V was cut back by 2 bases and J by 4 bases. In DNA, the CDR3 is TGTGCCAGCAGTTTAGACCAGGGGGCCTATGGCTACACCTTC. This sequence encodes CASSLDQGAYGYTF.

This sequence joins TRBV6-1 and TRBJ2-1; 14 nucleotides match TRBD2. Germline V CDR1 and CDR2: MNHNS, SASEGT. This CDR3 comprises 14 residues. The J segment lost 3 bases and the V segment lost 8 bases, leaving 0 bases of the junction unmatched. The CDR3 DNA reads as TGTGCCAGCGGACTAGCGGGGGGCTACAATGAGCAGTTCTTC. Its translation: CASGLAGGYNEQFF.

This rearrangement joins TRBV7-8 to TRBJ2-1, with 7 bases lining up with TRBD2. CDR1 SGHVS and CDR2 FQNEAQ come from the germline V gene. Losses at the gene ends were 1 base for V and 3 bases for J; bases not matched to a gene: 9. This CDR3 is built from 17 residues. CDR3 amino acids: CASSLDGGSPVYNEQFF. The CDR3 DNA sequence: TGTGCCAGCAGCTTAGACGGCGGGAGTCCTGTCTACAATGAGCAGTTCTTC.

The chain couples TRBV5-1 to TRBJ1-2; D ambiguous. V was trimmed by 0 bases and J by 0 bases, leaving 15 bases between them. Germline V gene data show CDR1 as SGHRS and CDR2 as YFSETQ. The CDR3 runs 17 residues. This CDR3 is CASSLGPLLMANYGYTF. The CDR3 coding sequence is TGCGCCAGCAGCTTGGGGCCGCTGCTCATGGCTAACTATGGCTACACCTTC.

The CDR3 DNA reads as TGTGCCACCAGCGATGAGACAGGGTACTATGGCTACACCTTC. Protein sequence: CATSDETGYYGYTF. The chain carries TRBV15 and TRBJ1-2; 7 nucleotides match TRBD1. Looked up from germline, CDR1 is LNHNV and CDR2 is YYDKDF (reference sequence). The CDR3 covers 14 residues. V was pared by 5 bases and J by 3 bases, with 6 bases of the junction left unmatched.

This clone showed up just once. V and J are TRBV28 and TRBJ2-5; a possible D gene is TRBD1 (6 bases). The J call may be wrong; the DNA end is better matched by TRBJ2-7. The CDR3 sequence is 12 residues long. CDR1 and CDR2 from the germline V gene are MDHEN and SYDVKM. The CDR3, as DNA: TGTGCCAGCAGTCAGGGGTTGAGCGAGCAGTACTTC. Translating gives CASSQGLSEQYF.

The CDR3: CASQQMGGGEYNEQFF. CDR3 sequence (DNA): TGCGCCAGCCAGCAGATGGGCGGGGGGGAATACAATGAGCAGTTCTTC. The gene calls are TRBV5-1 and TRBJ2-1; TRBD2 matches 9 bases. V dropped 7 bases and J dropped 4; count of bases not matched to a gene: 12. Germline CDR1 is SGHRS and CDR2 is YFSETQ. This CDR3 comprises 16 residues.